This T cell receptor (beta chain) is from a study of identical twins. Study results and limitations: With abundant cord blood beta clonotypes, insertions were fewer; memory repertoires showed no such pattern. Cross-sectional statistical analysis, not tracking of the same donors, underpinned the conclusions. There is a chance that invariant MAIT and iNKT cells partially muddied zero-insertion analyses.

This clonotype occurred many times. Its antigen is as yet unknown. Each cDNA held unique molecular identifiers, and template switching gave it a universal primer site. TCRdb called the 5' RACE reads again in MiXCR, with one record for every CDR3 protein. The table has 420,000 or so distinct CDR3 sequences, around 20% seen once; the top ten hold around 12%. V lost 5 bases and J lost 3; bases outside the gene matches: 5. CDR3 length equals 14 residues. The specimen sequenced was naive T cells sorted from blood. This receptor was identified in a man aged 50 or older in good health. The rearrangement uses TRBV12-3 or TRBV12-4 and TRBJ2-7; TRBD1 agrees at 9 bases. This chain's CDR3 is CASSPDRGGYEQYF. CDR3 sequence (DNA): TGTGCCAGCAGTCCGGACAGGGGTGGCTACGAGCAGTACTTC.